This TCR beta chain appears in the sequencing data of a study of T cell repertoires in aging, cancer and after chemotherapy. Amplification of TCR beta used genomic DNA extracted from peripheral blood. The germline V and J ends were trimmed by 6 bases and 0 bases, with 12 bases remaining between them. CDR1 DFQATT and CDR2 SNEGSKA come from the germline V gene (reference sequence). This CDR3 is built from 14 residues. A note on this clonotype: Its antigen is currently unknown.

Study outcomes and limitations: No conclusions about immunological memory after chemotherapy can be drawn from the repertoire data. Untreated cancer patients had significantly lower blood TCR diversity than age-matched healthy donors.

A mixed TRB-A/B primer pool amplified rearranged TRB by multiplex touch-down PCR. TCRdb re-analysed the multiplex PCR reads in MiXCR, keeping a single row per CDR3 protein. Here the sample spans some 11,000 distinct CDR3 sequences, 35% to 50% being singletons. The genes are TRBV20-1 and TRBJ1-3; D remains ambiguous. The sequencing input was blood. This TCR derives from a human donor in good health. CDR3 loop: CSAVERVSGNTIYF. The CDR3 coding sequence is TGCAGTGCCGTAGAGAGGGTCTCTGGAAACACCATATATTTT.